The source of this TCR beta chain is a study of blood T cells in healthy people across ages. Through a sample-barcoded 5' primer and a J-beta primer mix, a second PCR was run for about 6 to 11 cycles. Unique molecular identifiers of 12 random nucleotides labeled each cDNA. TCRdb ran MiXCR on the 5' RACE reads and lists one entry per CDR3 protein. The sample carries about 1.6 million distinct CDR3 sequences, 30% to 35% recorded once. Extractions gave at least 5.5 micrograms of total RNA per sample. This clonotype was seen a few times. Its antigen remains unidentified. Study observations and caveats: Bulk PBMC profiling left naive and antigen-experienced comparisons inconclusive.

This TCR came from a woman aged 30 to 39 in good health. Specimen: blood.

Here the CDR3 reads CASSLGADPPVEQYF. CDR3 DNA sequence: TGTGCCAGCAGCTTGGGAGCGGACCCTCCGGTAGAGCAGTACTTC. The rearrangement uses TRBV5-4 and TRBJ2-7; D might be TRBD2 (5 bases). CDR1 SGHNT and CDR2 YYREEE come from the germline V gene (reference sequence). V was pared by 0 bases and J by 7 bases, with 17 bases between. The CDR3 consists of 15 residues.